The 15 T cell receptor beta chains presented below share a single source sample, sequenced in a study of patients and donors after allogeneic stem cell transplantation. TCRdb processed the RT-PCR reads anew with MiXCR; each CDR3 protein has one entry. The table records approximately 140,000 distinct CDR3 sequences, 30% to 45% of them present only once. The specimen was blood, either unsorted or a sorted T cell fraction (not recorded which). These receptors were taken from a human donor who was either an allogeneic HSCT recipient or a stem cell or donor lymphocyte infusion donor (not recorded which). It is not recorded whose cells these are; they may come from a transplant donor.

J is TRBJ1-3 and V is TRBV5-6; D unresolved. Per germline, CDR1 SGHDT and CDR2 YYEEEE. V lost 3 bases and J lost 2, with 24 bases in between. The CDR3 runs to 19 residues. As DNA, the CDR3 is TGTGCCAGCAGCTCGAGAGCTGGGGTCGCATTTTCTCCTGGAAACACCATATATTTT. Translated, it gives CASSSRAGVAFSPGNTIYF.

This clonotype has more than one count but fewer than ten. The CDR3 protein is CASSLAPGQDPRLGYTF. The CDR3 DNA sequence: TGCGCCAGCAGCTTAGCCCCGGGACAGGACCCTCGCCTAGGCTACACCTTC. This chain connects TRBV5-1 to TRBJ1-2, with TRBD1 matching over 8 bases. Per germline, CDR1 SGHRS and CDR2 YFSETQ. J gave up 8 bases and V 2 bases, and 17 bases lay outside the gene matches. The CDR3 totals 17 residues.

This clonotype was observed a handful of times. The chain has TRBV29-1 and TRBJ1-2; unclear D gene. The CDR3 runs to 13 residues. Germline V CDR1 and CDR2: SQVTM, ANQGSEA. Between the trimmed V and J ends, which lost 5 bases and 3 bases, there was a span of 13 bases. The CDR3: CSVTTGDYYGYTF. CDR3 in DNA: TGCAGCGTTACTACCGGAGACTACTATGGCTACACCTTC.

In this sample, this clonotype turned up a few times. The chain carries TRBV27 and TRBJ2-1, with 11 bases fitting TRBD2. V dropped 5 bases and J dropped 4; count of bases not matched to a gene: 13. Germline V gene data show CDR1 as MNHEY and CDR2 as SMNVEV (reference sequence). This CDR3 region has 18 residues. CDR3 in DNA: TGTGCCAGCAGTGGAGGGGACGCCGGGACTAGCGGATACAATGAGCAGTTCTTC. It specifies CASSGGDAGTSGYNEQFF.

This clonotype turned up a few times. The chain has TRBV28 and TRBJ1-2; no definite D call. The germline V and J ends were trimmed by 5 bases and 0 bases, with 10 bases remaining between them. Germline values: CDR1 MDHEN, CDR2 SYDVKM. CDR3 size: 14 residues. The CDR3 region has the DNA TGTGCCAGCAGTCTCCAAGGTTCTAACTATGGCTACACCTTC. Translated, it gives CASSLQGSNYGYTF.

This chain connects TRBV7-9 to TRBJ1-2, with no clear D. Germline CDR1 is SEHNR and CDR2 is FQNEAQ (reference sequence). Trimming removed 4 bases at V and 4 bases at J, with 13 bases between. This CDR3 region has 14 residues. CDR3 residues: CASSWRGPPYGYTF. CDR3 nucleotide sequence: TGTGCCAGCAGCTGGCGGGGTCCCCCCTATGGCTACACCTTC.

The genes are TRBV27 and TRBJ2-6; no firm D call. CDR1 and CDR2 (germline): MNHEY, SMNVEV (reference sequence). The V and J ends lost 3 bases and 3 bases respectively, with 3 bases between them. This CDR3 is 13 amino acids long. CDR3 coding DNA: TGTGCCAGCAGTTTTAGTGGGGCCAACGTCCTGACTTTC. It specifies CASSFSGANVLTF.

The chain couples TRBV5-5 to TRBJ1-1; D call uncertain. Germline lookup yields CDR1 SGHKS and CDR2 YYEKEE (reference sequence). CDR3 length: 14 residues. V lost 0 bases, J lost 3 bases, and 9 bases lay in between. For the CDR3, the DNA is TGTGCCAGCAGCTTGGAACAGATTCACACTGAAGCTTTCTTT. Residues: CASSLEQIHTEAFF.

This rearrangement joins TRBV2 to TRBJ2-1; the match to TRBD1 covers 8 bases. In germline, CDR1 is SNHLY, CDR2 FYNNEI. The J segment lost 3 bases and the V segment lost 5 bases, leaving 3 bases of the junction unmatched. The CDR3 spans 14 residues. CDR3: CASSLGQGYNEQFF. CDR3 sequence (DNA): TGTGCCAGCAGTTTAGGACAGGGCTACAATGAGCAGTTCTTC.

This clonotype occurred many times. CDR3 amino acids: CASSGNTIYF. In nucleotides, the CDR3 is TGTGCCAGCTCTGGAAACACCATATATTTT. V is TRBV12-3 or TRBV12-4 and J is TRBJ1-3; no clear D. Trimming stripped 8 bases from V and 1 base from J, with 0 bases between. This CDR3 region has 10 residues.

This clonotype was recorded a few times. This chain links TRBV10-3 with TRBJ1-1; D is unresolved. The V gene's germline CDR1 is ENHRY and CDR2 SYGVKD. The CDR3 extends over 13 amino acids. V gave up 4 bases and J gave up 5 bases, with 11 bases separating them. The CDR3 DNA follows: TGTGCCATCAGTGCCCTCTTAGAGACTGAAGCTTTCTTT. It is translated as CAISALLETEAFF.

This clonotype was observed a handful of times. V gene TRBV7-2 combines with J gene TRBJ1-1; no clear D gene. Trimming stripped 2 bases from V and 6 bases from J, with 10 bases between. Looked up from germline, CDR1 is SGHTA and CDR2 is FQGNSA. This CDR3 is 13 amino acids long. CDR3: CASSLRFVPEAFF. The CDR3 DNA reads TGTGCCAGCAGCTTACGTTTTGTACCTGAAGCTTTCTTT.

The rearrangement uses TRBV5-1 and TRBJ2-3, with a tentative D call TRBD2 (5 bases). Trimming left V 3 bases short and J 6 bases short, with 8 bases between. The CDR3 runs 12 residues. The germline gives CDR1 SGHRS, CDR2 YFSETQ. CDR3 residues: CASSWTLDTQYF. DNA for the CDR3: TGCGCCAGCAGCTGGACTCTTGATACGCAGTATTTT.

This clonotype has more than one count but fewer than ten. The V call is TRBV20-1, the J call TRBJ1-1; D is possibly TRBD1 (6 bases). Germline lookup yields CDR1 DFQATT and CDR2 SNEGSKA (reference sequence). Trimming took off 5 bases at V and 1 base at J, with 23 bases between the two ends. The CDR3 sequence is 17 residues long. Written as DNA, the CDR3 is TGCAGTGCTCCCCTTAACTCCGGGACAAGGGAGAACACTGAAGCTTTCTTT. Residues: CSAPLNSGTRENTEAFF.

V and J are TRBV12-3 or TRBV12-4 and TRBJ1-2, with D maybe TRBD1 (5 bases). The V end lost 7 bases, the J end lost 8 bases, and 14 bases lay between the germline ends. The CDR3 is 12 residues long. The CDR3 DNA sequence: TGTGCCAGCACCTTTTTGGGGGACGGCTACACCTTC. Protein product: CASTFLGDGYTF.